The clone carrying this TCR beta chain was picked up a small number of times. The source of the sample is a study of shared clonotypes between healthy human individuals. Study context: Every donor yielded three CD4 naive, three CD4 memory, two CD8 naive and one CD8 memory plate.

Here immunoSEQ multiplex PCR was the method, and the copy in TCRdb shows in-frame clones only, minus some. The sample carries millions of clones, over 90% recorded once. This CDR3 is built from 11 residues. Germline V gives CDR1 SGHVS, CDR2 FNYEAQ. V was shortened by 9 bases and J by 11 bases, with 16 bases between the two germline ends. The V gene is TRBV7-6, the J gene TRBJ1-1; D is perhaps TRBD1 (5 bases). Sequencing was done on a sample of naive CD4+ T cells from PBMCs. Stated subset: CD45RA+ positively selected. The receptor's source is a man aged 18 to 30 in good health. Some clones in this sample may be carry-over from other donors' samples. The CDR3 nucleotides are TGTGCCAGTATCCCGGGACTATCGGCTTTCTTT. Translating it yields CASIPGLSAFF.